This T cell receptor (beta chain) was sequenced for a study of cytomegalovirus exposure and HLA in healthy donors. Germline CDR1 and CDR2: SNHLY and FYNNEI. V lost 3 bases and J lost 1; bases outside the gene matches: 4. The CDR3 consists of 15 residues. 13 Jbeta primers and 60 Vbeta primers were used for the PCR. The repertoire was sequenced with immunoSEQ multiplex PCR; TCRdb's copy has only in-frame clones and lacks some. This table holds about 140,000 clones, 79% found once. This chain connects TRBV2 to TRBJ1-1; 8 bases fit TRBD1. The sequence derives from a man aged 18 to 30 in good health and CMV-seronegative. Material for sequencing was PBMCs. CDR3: CASSDGTGRNTEAFF. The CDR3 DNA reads TGTGCCAGCAGTGACGGGACAGGACGGAACACTGAAGCTTTCTTT. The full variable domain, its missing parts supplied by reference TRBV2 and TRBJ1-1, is EPEVTQTPSHQVTQMGQEVILRCVPISNHLYFYWYRQILGQKVEFLVSFYNNEISEKSEIFDDQFSVERPDGSNFTLKIRSTKLEDSAMYFCASSDGTGRNTEAFFGQGTRLTVV.